This T cell receptor beta chain was documented in a study of T cells in Graves' hyperthyroidism and ophthalmopathy. Notes on the study in general: In simple terms, a model built on 13 V-J features told ophthalmopathy apart from stable hyperthyroidism.

The V gene's germline CDR1 is MNHEY and CDR2 SVGEGT. This CDR3 is built from 14 residues. V was clipped by 4 bases and J by 6 bases, with 16 bases between them. On this clonotype: The antigen remains unidentified.

The CDR3 regions of TCR beta were amplified from RNA transcripts. The primer set for the first-round RT-PCR of the TCR CDR3 was HTBI. A single record per CDR3 protein comes from TCRdb applying MiXCR to the multiplex PCR reads. The sample has a few hundred thousand distinct CDR3 sequences, less than 20% seen once; the top ten hold around 7.8%. Uncontrolled infection, other autoimmune disease, pregnancy or lactation barred patients from enrollment. PBMCs were sourced from roughly 9.1 ml fresh peripheral blood. This clonotype originated in a woman aged 30 to 39 with Graves' hyperthyroidism. The chain links TRBV6-2 or TRBV6-3 to TRBJ2-7, with TRBD1 as a possible D gene (6 bases). The sequencing input was blood. Here the CDR3 reads CASSSYRDNCEQYF. DNA of the CDR3: TGTGCCAGCAGTTCGTACCGGGACAACTGCGAGCAGTACTTC.